There are many counts of the clone carrying this T cell receptor beta chain. This sample was included in a study of HIV-infected children after antiretroviral therapy interruption. At the level of the study: Median age was approximately 9.5 years (interruption) and more than 7 years (continuous). Continuous-treatment samples came from weeks 0, 48 and 150.

Noted treatment: PENTA 11 planned treatment interruption arm or continuous ART arm. This CDR3 spans 14 amino acids. V shed 3 bases and J 4 bases; nucleotides not matched to a gene: 3. CDR1 is DFQATT and CDR2 is SNEGSKA in the germline V gene (reference sequence). The TCR library was built from RNA with a 3' RACE protocol and unique molecular identifiers. TCRdb processed the 3' RACE reads anew with MiXCR; each CDR3 protein has one entry. The sample has around 15,000 distinct CDR3 sequences; less than 3.5% are singletons. The material was CD45RO+ CD8+ T cells from PBMCs, pooled from several time points, obtained from a donor given antiretroviral therapy, either interrupted or continuous. Subset here: memory CD8+ CD45RO+ CD45RA- T cells. The TCR comes from a pool of human donors with HIV. The V call is TRBV20-1, the J call TRBJ1-1; 12 bases line up with TRBD1. Written as DNA, the CDR3 is TGCAGTGCTAGGGGGACAGGGGGCGTCACTGAAGCTTTCTTT. This translates into CSARGTGGVTEAFF.